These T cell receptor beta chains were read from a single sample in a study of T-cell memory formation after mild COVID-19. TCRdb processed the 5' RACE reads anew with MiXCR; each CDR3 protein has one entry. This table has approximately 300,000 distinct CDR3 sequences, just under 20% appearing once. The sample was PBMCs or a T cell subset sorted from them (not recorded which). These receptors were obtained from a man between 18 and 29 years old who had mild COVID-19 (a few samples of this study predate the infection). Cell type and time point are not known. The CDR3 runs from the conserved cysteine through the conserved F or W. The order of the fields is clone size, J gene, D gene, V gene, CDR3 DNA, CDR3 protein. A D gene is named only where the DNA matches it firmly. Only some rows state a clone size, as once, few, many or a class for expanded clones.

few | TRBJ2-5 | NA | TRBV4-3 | TGCGCCAGCAGCCAAGAATACAGTCAAGAGACCCAGTACTTC | CASSQEYSQETQYF
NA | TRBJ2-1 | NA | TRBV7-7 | TGTGCCAGCAGCTTAGGGTCTGGGGCCTACTACAATGAGCAGTTCTTC | CASSLGSGAYYNEQFF
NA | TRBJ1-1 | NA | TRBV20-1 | TGCAGTATAGGGGACGTCGCTGAAGCTTTCTTT | CSIGDVAEAFF
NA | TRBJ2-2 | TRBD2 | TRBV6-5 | TGTGCCAGCAGTTACTCTACTAGCGGGGGCACCGGGGAGCTGTTTTTT | CASSYSTSGGTGELFF
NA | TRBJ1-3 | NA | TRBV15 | TGTGCCACCAGCAGAGATCAAGGGTACGGAAACACCATATATTTT | CATSRDQGYGNTIYF
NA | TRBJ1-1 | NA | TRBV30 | TGTGCCTGGAGTGTTGACGGTGAAGCTTTCTTT | CAWSVDGEAFF
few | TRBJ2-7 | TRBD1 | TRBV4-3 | TGCGCCAGCAGCCAAGGTTTACAGGGGAACCCCTACGAGCAGTACTTC | CASSQGLQGNPYEQYF
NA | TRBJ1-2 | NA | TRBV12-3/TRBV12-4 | TGTGCCAGCAGTTTATTTAACTATGGCTACACCTTC | CASSLFNYGYTF
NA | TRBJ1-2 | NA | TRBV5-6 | TGTGCCAGCAACGCTGGGTATGGCTACACCTTC | CASNAGYGYTF
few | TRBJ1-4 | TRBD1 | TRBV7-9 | TGTGCCAGCAGCCAGACAGGGGCGGGGGAAAAACTGTTTTTT | CASSQTGAGEKLFF
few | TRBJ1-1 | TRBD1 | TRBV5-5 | TGTGCCAGCAGCCATGGACAGGGGGCGCGGAACACTGAAGCTTTCTTT | CASSHGQGARNTEAFF
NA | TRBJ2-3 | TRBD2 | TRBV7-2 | TGTGCCAGCAGCTTAGCACCTAGCGGGGCCGATACGCAGTATTTT | CASSLAPSGADTQYF
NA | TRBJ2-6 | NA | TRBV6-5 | TGTGCCAGCAGTTACGCAGGGCTCTCTGGGGCCAACGTCCTGACTTTC | CASSYAGLSGANVLTF
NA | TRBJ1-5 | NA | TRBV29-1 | TGCAGCGTAATCTACCAGGGACAACAGCCCCAGCATTTT | CSVIYQGQQPQHF
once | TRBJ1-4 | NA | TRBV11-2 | TGTGCCAGCAGCAGCGGGACGGCAGGAAATGAAAAACTGTTTTTT | CASSSGTAGNEKLFF
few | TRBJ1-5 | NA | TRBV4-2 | TGTGCCAGCAGCCAAGATGCGGATCAGCCCCAGCATTTT | CASSQDADQPQHF
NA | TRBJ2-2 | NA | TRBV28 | TGTGCCAGCATGGGGGAAACCGGGGAGCTGTTTTTT | CASMGETGELFF
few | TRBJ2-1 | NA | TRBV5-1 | TGCGCCAGCAGCTTATTGGACAATGAGCAGTTCTTC | CASSLLDNEQFF
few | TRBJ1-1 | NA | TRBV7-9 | TGTGCCAGCAGCACCAGACCCGGCCCGAACACTGAAGCTTTCTTT | CASSTRPGPNTEAFF
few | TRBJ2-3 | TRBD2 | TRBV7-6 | TGTGCCAGCAGCGCTACTAGCGGGGGGGCCACAGATACGCAGTATTTT | CASSATSGGATDTQYF
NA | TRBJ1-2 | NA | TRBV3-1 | TGTGCCAGCAGCCAAGGAGGGGAAGGCTACACCTTC | CASSQGGEGYTF
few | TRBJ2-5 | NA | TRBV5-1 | TGCGCCAGCAGCTTGGCGGTGGGGAGGCAAGAGCTTCAGTACTTC | CASSLAVGRQELQYF
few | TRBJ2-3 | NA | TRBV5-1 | TGCGCCAGCAGCGTGAATCCGGGACAAATCACAGATACGCAGTATTTT | CASSVNPGQITDTQYF
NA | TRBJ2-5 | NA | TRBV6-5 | TGTGCCAGCAAGGGGGGCGTCAGCCAAGAGACCCAGTACTTC | CASKGGVSQETQYF
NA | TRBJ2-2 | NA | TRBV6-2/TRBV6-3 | TGTGCCAGCAGTCAACTCCGGAAGGAAGGCGGGGAGCTGTTTTTT | CASSQLRKEGGELFF
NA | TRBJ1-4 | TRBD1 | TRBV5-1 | TGCGCCAGCAGCCCGAGCGGACAGGGTAATGAAAAACTGTTTTTT | CASSPSGQGNEKLFF
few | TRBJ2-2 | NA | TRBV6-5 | TGTGCCAGCAGTTCCCCACCCCGGGAGCTGTTTTTT | CASSSPPRELFF
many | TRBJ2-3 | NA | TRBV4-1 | TGCGCCAGCAGCCTGCCCGCAGATACGCAGTATTTT | CASSLPADTQYF
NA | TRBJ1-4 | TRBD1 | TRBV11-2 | TGTGCCAGCAGTCTTCCGGGACAGGGGGCTGAAAAACTGTTTTTT | CASSLPGQGAEKLFF
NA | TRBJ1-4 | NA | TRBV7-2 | TGTGCCAGCAGCTTTGTATGGGGTGAAAAACTGTTTTTT | CASSFVWGEKLFF
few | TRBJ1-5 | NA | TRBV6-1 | TGTGCCAGCAGGGGTCAACCGATGCAGCCCCAGCATTTT | CASRGQPMQPQHF
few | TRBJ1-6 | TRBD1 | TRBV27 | TGTGCCGCCGCTGGGACAGTTAATTCACCCCTCCACTTT | CAAAGTVNSPLHF
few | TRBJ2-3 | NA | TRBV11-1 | TGTGCCACCAACACCGCCACGGATACGCAGTATTTT | CATNTATDTQYF
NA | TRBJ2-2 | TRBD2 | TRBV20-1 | TGCAGTGCTAGAGATCTTAGCGGGGGGCGGGAGCTGTTTTTT | CSARDLSGGRELFF
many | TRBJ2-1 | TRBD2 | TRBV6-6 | TGTGCCAGCAGTTCCCCTCCGACTAGCGGGGCCCTTAATGAGCAGTTCTTC | CASSSPPTSGALNEQFF
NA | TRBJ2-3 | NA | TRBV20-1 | TGCAGTGCTAGATCCGGGACAAACAGAGATGCGCAGTATTTT | CSARSGTNRDAQYF